A selection of T cell receptor beta chains follows, all from one sample in a study of blood T cell repertoires in COVID-19. The table came from immunoSEQ multiplex PCR; TCRdb's copy has only in-frame clones and leaves some out. The sample consists of more than 110,000 clones, 90% of them appearing once. The material sequenced was peripheral blood. Receptors originate from an elderly woman with acute or convalescent COVID-19. Each CDR3 is given with its conserved first and last residue. A D gene is named only where the DNA matches it firmly. Clone size is stated in some rows and not others, as once, few, many or a class when expanded.

clone_size: once; cdr3_length: 17; j_call: TRBJ2-1; v_call: TRBV5-1; d_call: TRBD1; cdr3_aa: CASRFLPGQGTGNEQFF; cdr3_nt: TGCGCCAGCCGATTCCTACCGGGACAGGGGACGGGCAATGAGCAGTTCTTC
clone_size: .; cdr3_length: 17; j_call: TRBJ2-6; v_call: TRBV2; d_call: TRBD1; cdr3_aa: CASSATGTGPGANVLTF; cdr3_nt: TGTGCCAGCAGTGCAACCGGGACAGGGCCTGGGGCCAACGTCCTGACTTTC
clone_size: .; cdr3_length: 14; j_call: TRBJ1-1; v_call: TRBV6-5; d_call: .; cdr3_aa: CASSADRTSFEAFF; cdr3_nt: TGTGCCAGCAGCGCCGACAGGACCTCCTTTGAAGCTTTCTTT
clone_size: .; cdr3_length: 15; j_call: TRBJ2-1; v_call: TRBV14; d_call: .; cdr3_aa: CASSPFWAKYNEQFF; cdr3_nt: TGTGCCAGCAGCCCTTTCTGGGCCAAGTACAATGAGCAGTTCTTC
clone_size: .; cdr3_length: 13; j_call: TRBJ2-3; v_call: TRBV2; d_call: .; cdr3_aa: CASSEAFSDTQYF; cdr3_nt: TGTGCCAGCAGTGAAGCCTTCTCAGATACGCAGTATTTT
clone_size: .; cdr3_length: 16; j_call: TRBJ1-1; v_call: TRBV18; d_call: TRBD1; cdr3_aa: CASSLIGTGPNTEAFF; cdr3_nt: TGTGCCAGCTCACTCATAGGGACAGGCCCGAACACTGAAGCTTTCTTT
clone_size: .; cdr3_length: 14; j_call: TRBJ2-5; v_call: TRBV30; d_call: TRBD2; cdr3_aa: CAWSMSGVQETQYF; cdr3_nt: TGTGCCTGGAGTATGAGCGGGGTCCAAGAGACCCAGTACTTC
clone_size: .; cdr3_length: 14; j_call: TRBJ2-5; v_call: TRBV5-1; d_call: TRBD1; cdr3_aa: CASSLPDRGETQYF; cdr3_nt: TGCGCCAGCAGCTTGCCCGACAGGGGAGAGACCCAGTACTTC
clone_size: .; cdr3_length: 13; j_call: TRBJ2-7; v_call: TRBV2; d_call: .; cdr3_aa: CASSDGGRNEQYF; cdr3_nt: TGTGCCAGCAGTGATGGAGGGCGCAACGAGCAGTACTTC
clone_size: many; cdr3_length: 14; j_call: TRBJ1-6; v_call: TRBV19; d_call: .; cdr3_aa: CASSVTGEDSPLHF; cdr3_nt: TGTGCCAGTAGTGTGACCGGGGAAGATTCACCCCTCCACTTT
clone_size: once; cdr3_length: 15; j_call: TRBJ1-1; v_call: TRBV6-5; d_call: .; cdr3_aa: CASNSVGGSNTEAFF; cdr3_nt: TGTGCCAGCAACTCAGTAGGGGGTTCGAACACTGAAGCTTTCTTT
clone_size: .; cdr3_length: 15; j_call: TRBJ1-4; v_call: TRBV6-5; d_call: TRBD1; cdr3_aa: CASRKGATTNEKLFF; cdr3_nt: TGTGCCAGCAGAAAGGGGGCAACAACTAATGAAAAACTGTTTTTT
clone_size: .; cdr3_length: 16; j_call: TRBJ1-3; v_call: TRBV4-1; d_call: TRBD1; cdr3_aa: CASSQDGTGGGNTIYF; cdr3_nt: TGCGCCAGCAGCCAAGATGGTACAGGGGGAGGAAACACCATATATTTT
clone_size: .; cdr3_length: 16; j_call: TRBJ1-1; v_call: TRBV7-2; d_call: .; cdr3_aa: CASSLAYSLPNTEAFF; cdr3_nt: TGTGCCAGCAGCCTCGCCTATTCTCTACCCAACACTGAAGCTTTCTTT
clone_size: .; cdr3_length: 13; j_call: TRBJ2-7; v_call: TRBV12-3/TRBV12-4; d_call: .; cdr3_aa: CASSYGEEVEQYF; cdr3_nt: TGTGCCAGCAGTTACGGGGAAGAGGTCGAGCAGTACTTC
clone_size: .; cdr3_length: 13; j_call: TRBJ1-1; v_call: TRBV9; d_call: .; cdr3_aa: CASSYRVDTEAFF; cdr3_nt: TGTGCCAGCAGCTACAGGGTAGACACTGAAGCTTTCTTT
clone_size: .; cdr3_length: 13; j_call: TRBJ2-7; v_call: TRBV12-3/TRBV12-4; d_call: TRBD1; cdr3_aa: CASRGTGGYEQYF; cdr3_nt: TGTGCCAGCAGGGGGACAGGGGGCTACGAGCAGTACTTC
clone_size: .; cdr3_length: 14; j_call: TRBJ1-4; v_call: TRBV7-6; d_call: .; cdr3_aa: CASSLVRGGEKLFF; cdr3_nt: TGTGCCAGCAGCTTGGTTAGGGGAGGTGAAAAACTGTTTTTT
clone_size: .; cdr3_length: 15; j_call: TRBJ1-2; v_call: TRBV5-1; d_call: .; cdr3_aa: CASSLWGRVNYGYTF; cdr3_nt: TGCGCCAGCAGCTTGTGGGGCAGGGTTAACTATGGCTACACCTTC
clone_size: .; cdr3_length: 16; j_call: TRBJ1-4; v_call: TRBV2; d_call: TRBD1; cdr3_aa: CASSPAAGGSDKKLFF; cdr3_nt: TGTGCCAGCAGTCCCGCCGCAGGGGGCAGCGATAAAAAACTGTTTTTT
clone_size: once; cdr3_length: 17; j_call: TRBJ2-1; v_call: TRBV27; d_call: TRBD1; cdr3_aa: CASSFLSHRGGGNEQFF; cdr3_nt: TGTGCCAGCAGTTTCCTCTCTCACAGGGGTGGGGGCAATGAGCAGTTCTTC
clone_size: once; cdr3_length: 13; j_call: TRBJ2-3; v_call: TRBV5-1; d_call: .; cdr3_aa: CASSLGLADTQYF; cdr3_nt: TGCGCCAGCAGCTTGGGGCTAGCGGATACGCAGTATTTT
clone_size: .; cdr3_length: 12; j_call: TRBJ1-1; v_call: TRBV18; d_call: .; cdr3_aa: CASSEGNTEAFF; cdr3_nt: TGTGCCAGCTCGGAGGGGAACACTGAAGCTTTCTTT
clone_size: .; cdr3_length: 14; j_call: TRBJ1-2; v_call: TRBV28; d_call: .; cdr3_aa: CASSFQGVTNGYTF; cdr3_nt: TGTGCCAGCAGTTTTCAGGGTGTAACAAACGGCTACACCTTC
clone_size: .; cdr3_length: 13; j_call: TRBJ1-6; v_call: TRBV30; d_call: .; cdr3_aa: CAWSVQGYSPLHF; cdr3_nt: TGTGCCTGGAGTGTACAGGGCTATTCACCCCTCCACTTT
clone_size: .; cdr3_length: 17; j_call: TRBJ1-1; v_call: TRBV7-8; d_call: .; cdr3_aa: CASSLDQGFPGDTEAFF; cdr3_nt: TGTGCCAGCAGCTTAGACCAGGGTTTTCCTGGAGACACTGAAGCTTTCTTT